This passage covers 16 T cell receptor beta chains from one sample sequenced in a study of T cell responses to AZD1222 COVID-19 vaccine. Repertoires were generated with immunoSEQ multiplex PCR, while TCRdb's copy carries only in-frame clones and drops some. Of under 80,000 clones detected, 87% appear once; the ten largest clones hold around 1.3%. The source material was peripheral blood, sampled 28 days after the second AZD1222 dose. All receptors derive from an adult who received the AZD1222 COVID-19 vaccine.

The chain joins TRBV7-9 to TRBJ2-2; 9 positions match TRBD2. The CDR3 is made up of 17 amino acids. CDR1 SEHNR and CDR2 FQNEAQ come from the germline V gene (reference sequence). The V gene end was trimmed by 5 bases and the J gene end by 4 bases; junction bases not matched to a gene: 11. CDR3 coding DNA: TGTGCCAGCAGCCCGCCGGGACTAGCCGTTTCCACCGGGGAGCTGTTTTTT. Amino acids: CASSPPGLAVSTGELFF.

CDR3 residues: CASSETSGRDNEQFF. Written as DNA, the CDR3 is TGCGCCAGCAGCGAGACTAGCGGGAGAGACAATGAGCAGTTCTTC. The chain couples TRBV5-1 to TRBJ2-1; 12 positions agree with TRBD2. Germline V lookup: CDR1 SGHRS, CDR2 YFSETQ. V lost 4 bases to trimming and J lost 5 bases; unmatched junction nucleotides: 4. The CDR3 extends over 15 amino acids.

This chain joins TRBV18 and TRBJ1-6; maybe TRBD1 (6 bases). V gave up 3 bases and J gave up 5 bases, with 14 bases separating them. This CDR3 is built from 16 residues. Germline V CDR1 and CDR2: KGHSH, LQKENI. Written as DNA, the CDR3 is TGTGCCAGCTCACCCCGGCAGGGGATTGATAATTCACCCCTCCACTTT. It encodes CASSPRQGIDNSPLHF.

V usage is TRBV6-6 and J usage is TRBJ2-4, with a possible D match to TRBD2 (7 bases). This CDR3 region has 14 residues. Between the trimmed V and J ends, which lost 5 bases and 5 bases, there was a span of 13 bases. Germline assignment: CDR1 MNHNY and CDR2 SVGAGI (reference sequence). The CDR3 DNA reads TGTGCCAGCAGTCCCAGGGGAGGGGAAAACATTCAGTACTTC. This sequence encodes CASSPRGGENIQYF.

The V call is TRBV6-2 or TRBV6-3, the J call TRBJ2-7; D remains unclear. V shed 2 bases and J shed 4 bases, with 3 bases lying between them. CDR3 length equals 11 residues. CDR1 and CDR2 (germline): MNHEY, SVGEGT. The CDR3 nucleotides are TGTGCCAGCAGTTACCTTTACGAGCAGTACTTC. It translates to CASSYLYEQYF.

The chain combines TRBV7-2 with TRBJ1-3; 8 positions match TRBD1. V shed 4 bases, J shed 0 bases, and the junction held 5 bases outside the gene matches. The CDR3 is 16 amino acids. Germline V gene lookup returns CDR1 SGHTA and CDR2 FQGNSA. CDR3: CASSSRTGNSGNTIYF. In DNA, the CDR3 is TGTGCCAGCAGCTCAAGGACAGGGAACTCTGGAAACACCATATATTTT.

The chain links TRBV29-1 to TRBJ1-1; D perhaps matches TRBD1 (5 bases). The germline V and J ends were trimmed by 5 bases and 2 bases, with 12 bases remaining between them. CDR1 is SQVTM and CDR2 is ANQGSEA in the germline V gene. The CDR3 covers 13 residues. The DNA of the CDR3 is TGCAGCGTTCGTAGAGGGGACAACACTGAAGCTTTCTTT. As protein: CSVRRGDNTEAFF. Combining the CDR3 with reference TRBV29-1 and TRBJ1-1 gives the whole variable domain SAVISQKPSRDICQRGTSLTIQCQVDSQVTMMFWYRQQPGQSLTLIATANQGSEATYESGFVIDKFPISRPNLTFSTLTVSNMSPEDSSIYLCSVRRGDNTEAFFGQGTRLTVV.

The chain uses TRBV6-2 or TRBV6-3 and TRBJ1-1, with unresolved D. Germline V gene data show CDR1 as MNHEY and CDR2 as SVGEGT. With 2 bases removed from V and 0 bases from J, the gap between germline ends came to 7 bases. The CDR3 covers 14 residues. The CDR3 nucleotides read TGTGCCAGCAGTTACCTTCTCCTGAACACTGAAGCTTTCTTT. Its translation is CASSYLLLNTEAFF.

This chain links TRBV6-5 with TRBJ1-3; TRBD1 is a possible D gene (5 bases). The V and J ends lost 4 bases and 0 bases respectively, with 13 bases between them. CDR1 MNHEY and CDR2 SVGAGI come from the germline V gene. The length of the CDR3 is 16 residues. The CDR3 coding sequence is TGTGCCAGCAGTTTGCAGACAGCTCCCTCTGGAAACACCATATATTTT. The encoded protein is CASSLQTAPSGNTIYF.

The chain has TRBV27 and TRBJ1-1; 10 bases match TRBD1. CDR1 MNHEY and CDR2 SMNVEV come from the germline V gene (reference sequence). CDR3 length: 13 residues. V trimming: 5 bases; J trimming: 8 bases; junction bases outside the gene matches: 5. CDR3 sequence reads: CASSGTGVREAFF. In DNA form, the CDR3 reads TGTGCCAGCAGTGGGACAGGGGTGAGGGAAGCTTTCTTT.

Remarks on this clone: One end of the junction fails to match germline, which may point to a read error. The V and J genes are TRBV7-7 and TRBJ2-5, with no clear D. From germline, CDR1 is SSHAT and CDR2 FNYEAQ (reference sequence). This CDR3 is 15 amino acids long. CDR3 residues: CASSSRPGSEETQYF. The DNA of the CDR3 is TGTGCTAGCAGCTCCCGGCCCGGGTCGGAGGAGACCCAGTACTTC.

The chain links TRBV5-6 to TRBJ1-5; D may be TRBD1 (5 bases). The CDR3 has 14 residues. Germline CDR1 and CDR2: SGHDT and YYEEEE. V was trimmed by 4 bases and J by 4 bases, leaving 12 bases between them. CDR3: CASSPDGGNQPQHF. The CDR3 DNA follows: TGTGCCAGCAGCCCCGATGGGGGGAATCAGCCCCAGCATTTT.

V usage is TRBV19 and J usage is TRBJ1-1; D unclear. This CDR3 has 14 residues. V was shortened by 3 bases and J by 3 bases, with 11 bases between the two germline ends. Germline CDR1 reads LNHDA; CDR2 reads SQIVND (reference sequence). In nucleotides, the CDR3 is TGTGCCAGTAGTATCCAGACTAGGGACACTGAAGCTTTCTTT. Amino acids: CASSIQTRDTEAFF.

The genes are TRBV29-1 and TRBJ1-2; tentative D call: TRBD1 (5 bases). V gave up 2 bases and J gave up 8 bases, with 12 bases separating them. The V gene's germline CDR1 is SQVTM and CDR2 ANQGSEA. The CDR3 is 12 residues long. CDR3 sequence (DNA): TGCAGCGTTGAATTCGGGGGTGGCGGCTACACCTTC. Translation: CSVEFGGGGYTF.

This clone was picked up a small number of times. This chain connects TRBV27 to TRBJ1-5, with D perhaps TRBD1 (5 bases). Deletions cut 8 bases from V and 7 bases from J, with 12 bases between. The CDR3 consists of 12 residues. Germline V lookup: CDR1 MNHEY, CDR2 SMNVEV (reference sequence). The CDR3 DNA follows: TGTGCCAGCTCCGGGGCCGGCCAGCCCCAGCATTTT. Its translation: CASSGAGQPQHF.

This chain links TRBV19 with TRBJ2-5; 12 bases are shared with TRBD2. The V and J ends lost 4 bases and 3 bases, in that order; junction bases with no gene match: 3. The CDR3 is 15 amino acids. Germline CDR1 and CDR2: LNHDA and SQIVND (reference sequence). DNA for the CDR3: TGTGCCAGTAGTAAGCTAGCGGGAGGGAAAGAGACCCAGTACTTC. Translation: CASSKLAGGKETQYF.